These 3 T cell receptor beta chains were all obtained from the same sample, sequenced in a study of cytomegalovirus exposure and HLA in healthy donors. The PCR had 60 Vbeta and 13 Jbeta primers. The table came from immunoSEQ multiplex PCR; TCRdb's copy has only in-frame clones and leaves some out. Its table lists about 65,000 clones. Sequenced input: PBMCs. The receptors originated from a boy aged 5 to 17 in good health and CMV-seronegative.

The rearrangement links TRBV6-5 to TRBJ1-1, with D possibly TRBD1 on 6 matching bases. Trimming removed 2 bases at V and 6 bases at J, with 10 bases between. CDR3 length equals 13 residues. Per germline, CDR1 MNHEY and CDR2 SVGAGI. The DNA for the CDR3 is TGTGCCAGCAGTTACCGACAGGCCTCTGAAGCTTTCTTT. This sequence encodes CASSYRQASEAFF.

The V gene is TRBV7-9, the J gene TRBJ1-4; 7 bases align to TRBD1. V lost 5 bases to trimming and J lost 2 bases; unmatched junction nucleotides: 8. The germline CDR1 and CDR2 sequences are SEHNR and FQNEAQ (reference sequence). This CDR3 region has 16 residues. The CDR3 sequence is CASSSPKGATNEKLFF. CDR3 sequence (DNA): TGTGCCAGCAGCAGCCCCAAGGGGGCCACTAATGAAAAACTGTTTTTT.

This chain connects TRBV6-5 to TRBJ2-2; D is unclear. With 0 bases removed from V and 0 bases from J, the gap between germline ends came to 5 bases. This CDR3 has 15 residues. Germline V gene lookup returns CDR1 MNHEY and CDR2 SVGAGI. The CDR3 DNA reads TGTGCCAGCAGTTACTCCCAGGCGAACACCGGGGAGCTGTTTTTT. Amino acids: CASSYSQANTGELFF.